Shown below are 27 T cell receptor beta chains from a single sample sequenced in a study of PD-L1 blockade in urothelial cancer. Only in-frame clones appear in the TCRdb table, and some are missing; sequencing was by immunoSEQ multiplex PCR. Here the sample spans some 79,000 clones, about 80% being singletons. The sequencing used PBMCs, collected around atezolizumab (anti-PD-L1) treatment. The receptors come from a man in his 70s with urothelial cancer.

This clone showed up many times. This same CDR3 is encoded by further DNA sequences in the sample. The chain recombines TRBV7-9 with TRBJ1-4, with D perhaps TRBD1 (5 bases). V dropped 3 bases and J dropped 2 bases, with 7 bases sitting between them. Germline CDR1 and CDR2: SEHNR and FQNEAQ (reference sequence). The CDR3 contains 14 residues. The CDR3 sequence is CASSFGGTNEKLFF. CDR3 sequence (DNA): TGTGCCAGCAGCTTCGGGGGTACTAATGAAAAACTGTTTTTT.

The chain recombines TRBV7-3 with TRBJ1-1; tentative D call: TRBD1 (5 bases). Germline V gene data show CDR1 as SGHTA and CDR2 as FQGTGA. Trimming stripped 5 bases from V and 1 base from J, with 8 bases between. CDR3 length: 13 residues. The CDR3 protein is CASSPQGNTEAFF. As DNA, the CDR3 is TGTGCCAGCAGCCCTCAGGGGAACACTGAAGCTTTCTTT.

The rearrangement links TRBV9 to TRBJ1-2, with no clear D. Germline V lookup: CDR1 SGDLS, CDR2 YYNGEE. The CDR3 totals 13 residues. V was trimmed by 2 bases and J by 4 bases, leaving 9 bases between them. The CDR3 nucleotides are TGTGCCAGCAGCGTTGGACTATCCTATGGCTACACCTTC. It is translated as CASSVGLSYGYTF.

This chain uses TRBV4-1 with TRBJ2-7; D call uncertain. V lost 1 base, J lost 12 bases, and 16 bases lay in between. The CDR3 is made up of 13 amino acids. Germline values: CDR1 MGHRA, CDR2 YSYEKL. The CDR3 sequence: CASSQVRSPFLYF. DNA of the CDR3: TGCGCCAGCAGCCAAGTTCGGTCCCCGTTCCTGTACTTC.

This chain uses TRBV7-3 with TRBJ2-5, with 10 bases aligning to TRBD2. This CDR3 is built from 13 residues. V was clipped by 5 bases and J by 5 bases; unmatched bases: 2. Germline CDR1 is SGHTA and CDR2 is FQGTGA. The CDR3 DNA follows: TGTGCCAGCAGCATTAGCGGGGGGGAGACCCAGTACTTC. Translating gives CASSISGGETQYF. Based on the CDR3 plus reference TRBV7-3 and TRBJ2-5, the full variable domain is GAGVSQTPSNKVTEKGKYVELRCDPISGHTALYWYRQSLGQGPEFLIYFQGTGAADDSGLPNDRFFAVRPEGSVSTLKIQRTERGDSAVYLCASSISGGETQYFGPGTRLLVL.

V is TRBV5-1 and J is TRBJ2-2; no clear D. The CDR3 loop spans 12 amino acids. The V end lost 5 bases, the J end lost 6 bases, and 8 bases lay between the germline ends. Germline lookup yields CDR1 SGHRS and CDR2 YFSETQ. CDR3 residues: CASRQEAGELFF. The CDR3 coding sequence is TGCGCCAGCAGGCAGGAAGCCGGGGAGCTGTTTTTT.

V usage is TRBV9 and J usage is TRBJ2-3; 12 nucleotides agree with TRBD2. The CDR3 runs to 16 residues. The junction had 8 bases not matched to a gene; V was cut back by 3 bases and J by 6 bases. The V gene's germline CDR1 is SGDLS and CDR2 YYNGEE. CDR3 protein: CASSAFTSGGTDTQYF. CDR3 bases: TGTGCCAGCAGCGCCTTTACTAGCGGGGGGACGGATACGCAGTATTTT.

The chain combines TRBV7-9 with TRBJ1-4, with TRBD1 identical over 7 bases. Germline lookup yields CDR1 SEHNR and CDR2 FQNEAQ (reference sequence). This CDR3 comprises 14 residues. V was clipped by 1 base and J by 6 bases; unmatched bases: 2. The CDR3, as DNA: TGTGCCAGCAGCTTAGACCAGGGGGATGAAAAACTGTTTTTT. This sequence encodes CASSLDQGDEKLFF.

The genes are TRBV4-3 and TRBJ2-1; 8 bases agree with TRBD1. Germline CDR1 is LGHNA and CDR2 is YSLEER. J was trimmed by 4 bases and V by 0 bases; bases with no gene match: 5. The CDR3 contains 16 residues. The CDR3 is CASSQDWGQEYNEQFF. The CDR3 nucleotides are TGCGCCAGCAGCCAAGATTGGGGACAGGAGTACAATGAGCAGTTCTTC.

CDR3 in DNA: TGTGCCAGTAGTTTCCCTAGCGGCACAGATACGCAGTATTTT. Its translation is CASSFPSGTDTQYF. V gene TRBV19 combines with J gene TRBJ2-3; tentative D call: TRBD2 (6 bases). CDR3 size: 14 residues. Per the germline V gene, CDR1 is LNHDA and CDR2 is SQIVND (reference sequence). With 5 bases removed from V and 1 base from J, the gap between germline ends came to 10 bases.

The V call is TRBV23-1, the J call TRBJ2-5, with D unresolved. TRBV23-1 carries the ORF label, with uncertain function. CDR3 length: 13 amino acids. Between the trimmed V and J ends, which lost 0 bases and 6 bases, there was a span of 8 bases. CDR3 DNA: TGCGCCAGCAGTCAATCAAGCAATCAGACCCAGTACTTC. Translating gives CASSQSSNQTQYF.

The V gene is TRBV7-9, the J gene TRBJ2-1; TRBD1 matches 7 bases. V dropped 2 bases and J dropped 1; count of bases not matched to a gene: 2. Germline-derived CDR1 and CDR2 are SEHNR and FQNEAQ (reference sequence). The CDR3 runs to 15 residues. The CDR3 spells CASSLTGASYNEQFF. DNA of the CDR3: TGTGCCAGCAGCTTAACAGGGGCGTCCTACAATGAGCAGTTCTTC.

This chain links TRBV28 with TRBJ1-2, with D possibly being TRBD1 (5 bases). The CDR3 is 14 amino acids. Between the trimmed V and J ends, which lost 4 bases and 5 bases, there was a span of 14 bases. Germline V CDR1 and CDR2: MDHEN, SYDVKM. The CDR3 reads CASSSGQGGYGYTF. The CDR3 nucleotides are TGTGCCAGCAGTTCCGGGCAGGGTGGGTATGGCTACACCTTC.

In this sample, this clone turned up once. The chain recombines TRBV9 with TRBJ1-1; a possible D gene is TRBD1 (5 bases). Germline V gene data show CDR1 as SGDLS and CDR2 as YYNGEE. This CDR3 has 13 residues. V lost 3 bases and J lost 6, with 12 bases in between. The DNA for the CDR3 is TGTGCCAGCAGCGGACAACCGGGGGCTGAAGCTTTCTTT. Translating it yields CASSGQPGAEAFF. The complete variable domain, with remaining parts taken from reference TRBV9 and TRBJ1-1, reads DSGVTQTPKHLITATGQRVTLRCSPRSGDLSVYWYQQSLDQGLQFLIQYYNGEERAKGNILERFSAQQFPDLHSELNLSSLELGDSALYFCASSGQPGAEAFFGQGTRLTVV.

The chain employs TRBV19 and TRBJ2-5; 10 positions agree with TRBD2. V dropped 5 bases and J dropped 0; count of bases not matched to a gene: 3. Per germline, CDR1 LNHDA and CDR2 SQIVND (reference sequence). There are 15 residues in the CDR3. The CDR3 reads CASSSGLADQETQYF. In nucleotides, the CDR3 is TGTGCCAGTAGTTCCGGACTAGCGGACCAAGAGACCCAGTACTTC.

The genes are TRBV2 and TRBJ1-1; a weak D match, TRBD1 (6 bases). V was trimmed by 6 bases and J by 4 bases, leaving 15 bases between them. CDR3 size: 14 residues. Germline V CDR1 and CDR2: SNHLY, FYNNEI. The CDR3 loop is CASRASQGLTEAFF. For the CDR3, the DNA is TGTGCCAGCAGAGCATCTCAGGGGCTCACTGAAGCTTTCTTT.

This clone was detected a few times. V is TRBV19 and J is TRBJ2-6; 9 bases agree with TRBD1. The CDR3 consists of 18 residues. The germline V gene has CDR1 LNHDA and CDR2 SQIVND (reference sequence). Trimming cost V 3 bases and J 0 bases; bases outside gene matches: 6. The CDR3 reads CASSMSGTGSSGANVLTF. The DNA of the CDR3 is TGTGCCAGTAGTATGTCCGGGACAGGGAGCTCTGGGGCCAACGTCCTGACTTTC.

V and J are TRBV5-4 and TRBJ2-2; D is perhaps TRBD1 (6 bases). The V gene lost 4 bases and the J gene lost 7 bases, with 20 bases spanning the gap. The CDR3 has 16 amino acids. The germline V gene has CDR1 SGHNT and CDR2 YYREEE (reference sequence). CDR3 bases: TGTGCCAGCAGCCGGACCTCAAATGAACAGGGCGGGGAGCTGTTTTTT. Translated, it gives CASSRTSNEQGGELFF. Supplemented by reference TRBV5-4 and TRBJ2-2, the full variable domain reads ETGVTQSPTHLIKTRGQQVTLRCSSQSGHNTVSWYQQALGQGPQFIFQYYREEENGRGNFPPRFSGLQFPNYSSELNVNALELDDSALYLCASSRTSNEQGGELFFGEGSRLTVL.

The J gene is TRBJ1-1, the V gene TRBV5-5, with D hard to call. Trimming took off 1 base at V and 3 bases at J, with 7 bases between the two ends. Germline CDR1 SGHKS, CDR2 YYEKEE (reference sequence). The CDR3 has 13 residues. CDR3 residues: CASSLYEYTEAFF. CDR3 DNA sequence: TGTGCCAGCAGCTTGTACGAGTACACTGAAGCTTTCTTT.

The V and J genes are TRBV29-1 and TRBJ2-1, with TRBD2 matching 15 bases. Germline CDR1 is SQVTM and CDR2 is ANQGSEA. There are 15 residues in the CDR3. V shed 6 bases, J shed 8 bases, and the junction held 8 bases outside the gene matches. CDR3 DNA sequence: TGCAGCGTGTCCGGGACTAGCGGGAGGAACGATGAGCAGTTCTTC. Its protein is CSVSGTSGRNDEQFF.

The chain recombines TRBV2 with TRBJ2-2; D perhaps matches TRBD1 (5 bases). Looked up from germline, CDR1 is SNHLY and CDR2 is FYNNEI. The CDR3 loop spans 15 amino acids. Trimming shortened V by 4 bases and J by 6 bases, and 15 bases separated the two germline ends. The DNA of the CDR3 is TGTGCCAGCAGTGTCCTCTCCACAGGCGCCGGGGAGCTGTTTTTT. Amino acids: CASSVLSTGAGELFF.

This chain joins TRBV18 and TRBJ2-5; D gene uncertain. The CDR3 length is 11 residues. Germline CDR1 reads KGHSH; CDR2 reads LQKENI. Deletions cut 6 bases from V and 3 bases from J, with 5 bases between. The CDR3 region is CASSPKETQYF. CDR3 sequence (DNA): TGTGCCAGCTCTCCCAAAGAGACCCAGTACTTC.

The chain links TRBV5-1 to TRBJ1-2; TRBD1 matches at 11 bases. The V and J ends lost 4 bases and 6 bases, in that order; junction bases with no gene match: 2. The CDR3 covers 13 residues. CDR1 is SGHRS, CDR2 YFSETQ, per germline. This CDR3 reads CASSLGQGDGYTF. The DNA for the CDR3 is TGCGCCAGCAGCCTGGGACAGGGGGATGGCTACACCTTC.

This clone was detected a few times. The chain carries TRBV1 and TRBJ1-1; the table gives TRBD1 as D, unverified against the DNA. TRBV1 is recorded as a pseudogene. The CDR3 loop spans 14 amino acids. The DNA for the CDR3 is TGCACCAGCAGCCTCAGGGGATGGGACACTGAAGCTTTCTTT. This codes for CTSSLRGWDTEAFF.

The chain links TRBV5-1 to TRBJ2-5; 12 nucleotides line up with TRBD2. Trimming at V came to 0 bases and at J to 4 bases, leaving 4 bases not matched to a gene. This CDR3 contains 16 residues. Germline assignment: CDR1 SGHRS and CDR2 YFSETQ. The CDR3 loop is CASSLALAGGGETQYF. In DNA, the CDR3 is TGCGCCAGCAGCTTGGCTCTAGCGGGAGGGGGAGAGACCCAGTACTTC.

This clone was recorded once. The chain carries TRBV6-5 and TRBJ1-1; D not certain. Per germline, CDR1 MNHEY and CDR2 SVGAGI. The germline V and J ends were trimmed by 5 bases and 2 bases, with 12 bases remaining between them. The CDR3 runs 14 residues. The CDR3 region is CASSIVSLNTEAFF. The CDR3 DNA is TGTGCCAGCAGTATAGTTTCCCTAAACACTGAAGCTTTCTTT.

The J gene is TRBJ2-3, the V gene TRBV2; 9 nucleotides align to TRBD1. The germline V gene encodes CDR1 SNHLY and CDR2 FYNNEI. The ends lost 7 bases at V and 4 bases at J; junction bases unmatched: 6. The CDR3 runs 14 residues. CDR3 DNA: TGTGCCAGCAAATGGACAGGGGCGGCAGATACGCAGTATTTT. It translates to CASKWTGAADTQYF. The variable domain in full, with the rest retrieved from reference TRBV2 and TRBJ2-3, is EPEVTQTPSHQVTQMGQEVILRCVPISNHLYFYWYRQILGQKVEFLVSFYNNEISEKSEIFDDQFSVERPDGSNFTLKIRSTKLEDSAMYFCASKWTGAADTQYFGPGTRLTVL.